The 30 T cell receptor beta chains given below trace back to one sample, sequenced in a study of T cells after yellow fever vaccination. Via MiXCR, TCRdb re-called the 5' RACE reads, giving one row per CDR3 protein. Among about 14,000 distinct CDR3 sequences listed, 7.3% were seen once. Sequencing used PBMCs, either bulk or a sorted T-cell subset (CD4+, CD8+, memory, or dextramer-sorted; not recorded which), obtained on the day of the yellow fever booster vaccination. The receptors were gathered from a man aged 18-30 years who received the YFV17D yellow fever vaccine.

This clonotype was counted at least ten times. CDR3 in amino acids: CASSPGLGQGARETQYF. DNA for the CDR3: TGTGCCAGCAGCCCCGGACTGGGACAGGGGGCGCGGGAGACCCAGTACTTC. The V and J genes are TRBV3-1 and TRBJ2-5; 12 bases align to TRBD1. With 4 bases clipped from V and 5 bases from J, the junction kept 11 bases outside the gene matches. The CDR3 sequence is 17 residues long. Germline-derived CDR1 and CDR2 are LGHDT and YNNKEL (reference sequence).

At least ten counts were recorded for this clonotype. The chain has TRBV7-8 and TRBJ2-3, with a possible D match to TRBD2 (6 bases). V was clipped by 3 bases and J by 2 bases, with 9 bases between them. Germline V gene data show CDR1 as SGHVS and CDR2 as FQNEAQ. The CDR3 runs 14 residues. CDR3 sequence: CASSLTRVTDTQYF. The CDR3 region has the DNA TGTGCCAGCAGCTTGACTAGAGTCACAGATACGCAGTATTTT.

This clonotype was picked up many times. This sequence joins TRBV6-6 and TRBJ1-5; no reliable D call. Trimming cost V 5 bases and J 4 bases, with 12 bases left between them. The germline CDR1 and CDR2 sequences are MNHNY and SVGAGI (reference sequence). This CDR3 has 14 amino acids. CDR3 sequence reads: CASSRGGRNQPQHF. The CDR3 DNA reads TGTGCCAGCAGTCGGGGAGGGCGAAATCAGCCCCAGCATTTT.

This clonotype was found many times. The V gene is TRBV30, the J gene TRBJ2-2; no reliable D call. The CDR3 extends over 15 amino acids. Between the trimmed V and J ends, which lost 5 bases and 0 bases, there was a span of 13 bases. Germline assignment: CDR1 GTSNPN and CDR2 SVGIG (reference sequence). This CDR3 reads CAWADNFANTGELFF. As DNA, the CDR3 is TGTGCCTGGGCCGACAATTTCGCGAACACCGGGGAGCTGTTTTTT.

By share, this clonotype ranks as medium-sized (0.01 to 0.1%). J is TRBJ2-2 and V is TRBV20-1; 8 bases are shared with TRBD1. The junction had 10 bases not matched to a gene; V was cut back by 3 bases and J by 4 bases. The CDR3 is 16 residues long. Germline loops: CDR1 DFQATT, CDR2 SNEGSKA (reference sequence). In nucleotides, the CDR3 is TGCAGTGCTAGGATACCGGGACAGGAATCCACCGGGGAGCTGTTTTTT. Its translation is CSARIPGQESTGELFF.

This clonotype was counted ten times or more. The J gene is TRBJ2-5, the V gene TRBV6-5; TRBD2 is a possible D gene (6 bases). There are 12 residues in the CDR3. Deletions cut 2 bases from V and 5 bases from J, with 6 bases between. Germline V gene data show CDR1 as MNHEY and CDR2 as SVGAGI. CDR3 sequence reads: CASSYGGETQYF. The CDR3, as DNA: TGTGCCAGCAGTTACGGAGGGGAGACCCAGTACTTC.

By share, this clonotype counts as medium-sized (0.01 to 0.1%). This chain joins TRBV29-1 and TRBJ2-5; tentatively, D is TRBD2 (8 bases). In germline, CDR1 is SQVTM, CDR2 ANQGSEA. Deletions cut 2 bases from V and 3 bases from J, with 22 bases between. The CDR3 is 17 amino acids. The CDR3 here is CSVELQGGLVMEETQYF. CDR3 coding DNA: TGCAGCGTTGAACTCCAGGGGGGACTAGTCATGGAAGAGACCCAGTACTTC.

This clonotype was counted ten times or more. The chain carries TRBV5-6 and TRBJ1-2; 9 nucleotides agree with TRBD1. This CDR3 is built from 15 residues. The trim removed 6 bases at V and 3 bases at J, leaving 9 bases unmatched. The V gene's germline CDR1 is SGHDT and CDR2 YYEEEE. The CDR3 spells CASTLGQGNYYGYTF. The CDR3 DNA is TGTGCCAGCACCCTGGGACAGGGAAACTACTATGGCTACACCTTC.

Judged by abundance, this clonotype is medium-sized. The chain joins TRBV7-2 to TRBJ2-1; TRBD1 might be the D (5 bases). This CDR3 has 15 residues. V was trimmed by 3 bases and J by 9 bases, leaving 18 bases between them. Germline lookup yields CDR1 SGHTA and CDR2 FQGNSA. CDR3 loop: CASSFQPDIYSEQFF. As DNA, the CDR3 is TGTGCCAGCAGCTTTCAACCGGACATCTATAGTGAGCAGTTCTTC.

This clonotype was counted at least ten times. This sequence joins TRBV7-2 and TRBJ2-2, with TRBD1 identical over 8 bases. Losses at the gene ends were 4 bases for V and 8 bases for J; bases not matched to a gene: 9. This CDR3 comprises 15 residues. Germline-derived CDR1 and CDR2 are SGHTA and FQGNSA. The CDR3 DNA sequence: TGTGCCAGCAGCTCCAGGACAGGGAGAGCTGGGGAGCTGTTTTTT. It specifies CASSSRTGRAGELFF. Full variable domain (outside the CDR3, taken from reference TRBV7-2 and TRBJ2-2): GAGVSQSPSNKVTEKGKDVELRCDPISGHTALYWYRQSLGQGLEFLIYFQGNSAPDKSGLPSDRFSAERTGGSVSTLTIQRTQQEDSAVYLCASSSRTGRAGELFFGEGSRLTVL.

This clonotype was seen at least ten times. The chain uses TRBV4-2 and TRBJ2-5, with D perhaps TRBD1 (6 bases). V lost 1 base to trimming and J lost 3 bases, with 9 bases between them. CDR3 length: 14 residues. CDR1 is LGHNA, CDR2 YNFKEQ, per germline. The CDR3 coding sequence is TGTGCCAGCAGCCAAGCACAGGGAAAAGAGACCCAGTACTTC. Its translation: CASSQAQGKETQYF.

The table lists this clonotype with many counts. The chain employs TRBV6-6 and TRBJ1-1; D remains ambiguous. This CDR3 has 14 residues. V lost 7 bases and J 3 bases, leaving 15 bases between the germline ends. The germline CDR1 and CDR2 sequences are MNHNY and SVGAGI (reference sequence). The CDR3 spells CASTREGWDTEAFF. The CDR3 region has the DNA TGTGCCAGCACTCGTGAAGGGTGGGACACTGAAGCTTTCTTT.

This clonotype has a count of ten or more. The rearrangement uses TRBV20-1 and TRBJ1-5; D is uncertain. Trimming removed 0 bases from V and 2 bases from J, with 14 bases in between. The germline V gene has CDR1 DFQATT and CDR2 SNEGSKA (reference sequence). This CDR3 region has 16 residues. The CDR3 loop reads CSARDAGREGNQPQHF. The DNA for the CDR3 is TGCAGTGCTAGAGATGCGGGCCGGGAGGGCAATCAGCCCCAGCATTTT.

There are many counts of this clonotype. The V call is TRBV7-2, the J call TRBJ1-5; TRBD1 is a possible D gene (5 bases). Germline loops: CDR1 SGHTA, CDR2 FQGNSA. The CDR3 has 15 residues. The V and J ends lost 1 base and 3 bases respectively, with 10 bases between them. The CDR3 sequence is CASSLVGGINQPQHF. Written as DNA, the CDR3 is TGTGCCAGCAGCTTAGTCGGGGGGATCAATCAGCCCCAGCATTTT.

This clonotype was counted ten times or more. V and J are TRBV5-1 and TRBJ1-1, with unresolved D. The CDR3 loop spans 12 amino acids. Germline CDR1 reads SGHRS; CDR2 reads YFSETQ. CDR3 bases: TGCGTGGATGTCCATGGGGACACTGAAGCTTTCTTT. Protein product: CVDVHGDTEAFF.

Ten or more counts support this clonotype. The V gene is TRBV20-1, the J gene TRBJ2-4; D gene ambiguous. V lost 1 base, J lost 4 bases, and 14 bases lay in between. Germline CDR1 reads DFQATT; CDR2 reads SNEGSKA (reference sequence). The CDR3 has 15 residues. CDR3 residues: CSARVLRTAKNIQYF. The CDR3 bases are TGCAGTGCTAGAGTATTACGGACGGCAAAAAACATTCAGTACTTC.

This clonotype was found many times. The V and J genes are TRBV4-3 and TRBJ1-4; D is perhaps TRBD1 (5 bases). V lost 4 bases and J 4 bases, leaving 16 bases between the germline ends. The germline V gene has CDR1 LGHNA and CDR2 YSLEER. There are 16 residues in the CDR3. The CDR3 loop is CASSPNEGSGNEKLFF. The CDR3 coding sequence is TGCGCCAGCAGCCCAAACGAGGGGTCGGGTAATGAAAAACTGTTTTTT.

This clonotype is medium-sized (0.01 to 0.1%) within its sample. The chain combines TRBV10-2 with TRBJ1-1; no firm D call. The CDR3 extends over 14 amino acids. The V gene lost 5 bases and the J gene lost 1 base, with 11 bases spanning the gap. Germline assignment: CDR1 WSHSY and CDR2 SAAADI. CDR3 residues: CASSLLLRNTEAFF. The CDR3 DNA reads as TGCGCCAGCAGTCTGCTGTTGCGGAACACTGAAGCTTTCTTT.

This clonotype was detected many times. The V gene is TRBV4-1, the J gene TRBJ2-7; 10 bases match TRBD1. V shed 4 bases and J 5 bases; nucleotides not matched to a gene: 5. Germline CDR1 reads MGHRA; CDR2 reads YSYEKL. CDR3 length: 14 residues. The CDR3 loop is CASSLLGQGNEQYF. CDR3 DNA sequence: TGCGCCAGCAGCCTCTTGGGACAGGGGAACGAGCAGTACTTC.

Ten or more counts support this clonotype. This sequence joins TRBV30 and TRBJ2-1, with 9 nucleotides matching TRBD1. V was clipped by 5 bases and J by 7 bases; unmatched bases: 6. This CDR3 has 13 amino acids. Germline assignment: CDR1 GTSNPN and CDR2 SVGIG (reference sequence). As DNA, the CDR3 is TGTGCCTGGGGGACAGGGATAGTGAATGAGCAGTTCTTC. Translated, it gives CAWGTGIVNEQFF.

This clonotype came up many times. The chain uses TRBV6-5 and TRBJ1-2; 7 nucleotides align to TRBD1. Germline assignment: CDR1 MNHEY and CDR2 SVGAGI. The CDR3 extends over 12 amino acids. With 8 bases clipped from V and 8 bases from J, the junction kept 8 bases outside the gene matches. The CDR3 region has the DNA TGTGCCAGCCAGGGGGACAAAGGCGGCTACACCTTC. This encodes CASQGDKGGYTF.

This clonotype was seen ten or more times. V gene TRBV4-2 combines with J gene TRBJ1-1, with D hard to call. This CDR3 has 15 residues. The V and J ends lost 8 bases and 10 bases respectively, with 26 bases between them. Germline loops: CDR1 LGHNA, CDR2 YNFKEQ. The CDR3 nucleotides are TGTGCCAGCGGCCCCCAACAGTCCCAACTCGCGGGAGCTTTCTTT. This translates into CASGPQQSQLAGAFF.

In its sample, this clonotype was seen many times. This chain joins TRBV19 and TRBJ1-5, with 9 bases that match TRBD1. CDR1 is LNHDA and CDR2 is SQIVND in the germline V gene (reference sequence). V was pared by 7 bases and J by 4 bases, with 8 bases of the junction left unmatched. The CDR3 is 15 residues long. CDR3 in amino acids: CASTWDRVDNQPQHF. The CDR3 DNA reads TGTGCCAGTACCTGGGACAGGGTCGATAATCAGCCCCAGCATTTT.

By sample share, this clonotype is medium-sized (0.01 to 0.1%). The V and J genes are TRBV7-2 and TRBJ2-7; 10 bases agree with TRBD2. Trimming cost V 5 bases and J 2 bases; bases outside gene matches: 3. The CDR3 consists of 14 residues. Germline CDR1 and CDR2: SGHTA and FQGNSA. The chain's CDR3 is CASSPSGGPYEQYF. In DNA form, the CDR3 reads TGTGCCAGCAGCCCTAGCGGGGGACCCTACGAGCAGTACTTC.

This clonotype occurred many times. J is TRBJ1-2 and V is TRBV7-8; TRBD1 might be the D (5 bases). V shed 1 base and J shed 7 bases, with 31 bases lying between them. Germline V gives CDR1 SGHVS, CDR2 FQNEAQ. The CDR3 totals 20 residues. The CDR3 protein is CASSLGYRGQGKGIERGYTF. CDR3 coding DNA: TGTGCCAGCAGCTTAGGTTATAGAGGGCAGGGAAAGGGCATCGAACGTGGCTACACCTTC.

In its sample, this clonotype was seen many times. The CDR3 sequence is CASSFMTDTQYF. In DNA form, the CDR3 reads TGCGCCAGCAGTTTCATGACAGATACGCAGTATTTT. The chain employs TRBV10-2 and TRBJ2-3; D is uncertain. Germline V gene data show CDR1 as WSHSY and CDR2 as SAAADI. The V gene lost 5 bases and the J gene lost 3 bases, with 6 bases spanning the gap. The CDR3 totals 12 residues.

This clonotype was recorded many times. The chain links TRBV7-9 to TRBJ1-1; 9 nucleotides line up with TRBD1. This CDR3 is 14 amino acids long. From germline, CDR1 is SEHNR and CDR2 FQNEAQ (reference sequence). V gave up 3 bases and J gave up 6 bases; unmatched junction bases: 5. In DNA form, the CDR3 reads TGTGCCAGCAGCTTCTGGGGACAGGGCTCTGAAGCTTTCTTT. This sequence encodes CASSFWGQGSEAFF.

This clonotype was seen at least ten times. The CDR3 reads CASSLARDYGYTF. DNA of the CDR3: TGTGCCAGCAGCTTAGCGAGGGACTATGGCTACACCTTC. This chain uses TRBV7-2 with TRBJ1-2; no reliable D call. The germline gives CDR1 SGHTA, CDR2 FQGNSA. V was shortened by 0 bases and J by 3 bases, with 5 bases between the two germline ends. The length of the CDR3 is 13 residues.

This clonotype is deemed medium-sized (0.01 to 0.1%). This sequence joins TRBV3-1 and TRBJ1-6, with TRBD1 matching 9 bases. After removal of 1 base from V and 10 bases from J, the junction contained 2 bases not matched to a gene. Germline V lookup: CDR1 LGHDT, CDR2 YNNKEL (reference sequence). The CDR3 is made up of 14 amino acids. The CDR3 nucleotides are TGTGCCAGCAGCCAAGGGACAGGGGAATCACCCCTCCACTTT. This sequence encodes CASSQGTGESPLHF.

This clonotype was seen repeatedly, ten times or more. The chain carries TRBV6-2 or TRBV6-3 and TRBJ2-5, with TRBD2 matching 13 bases. The CDR3 runs 15 residues. The trim removed 6 bases at V and 3 bases at J, leaving 4 bases unmatched. The germline gives CDR1 MNHEY, CDR2 SVGEGT. CDR3 sequence: CASRETSGGKETQYF. CDR3 DNA: TGTGCCAGCAGGGAGACTAGCGGGGGGAAAGAGACCCAGTACTTC.